This entry lists 20 T cell receptor beta chains sequenced from one sample in a study of blood T cell repertoires in COVID-19. Sequencing was performed with immunoSEQ multiplex PCR; in TCRdb, only in-frame clones are kept and a portion is missing. This sample has 300,000 to 350,000 clones; about 85% occur once, and the top ten carry approximately 2.4%. Input material: peripheral blood. Receptors were obtained from a young man with active or convalescent COVID-19.

The chain carries TRBV5-1 and TRBJ2-1; maybe TRBD1 (6 bases). The CDR3 is made up of 13 amino acids. Germline V CDR1 and CDR2: SGHRS, YFSETQ. The V and J ends lost 0 bases and 7 bases respectively, with 8 bases between them. The CDR3 sequence: CASSLGGQNEQFF. The DNA for the CDR3 is TGCGCCAGCAGCTTGGGGGGACAAAATGAGCAGTTCTTC.

The rearrangement joins TRBV5-6 to TRBJ2-2; 8 bases match TRBD2. The junction had 7 bases not matched to a gene; V was cut back by 3 bases and J by 3 bases. CDR3 length: 16 residues. Per the germline V gene, CDR1 is SGHDT and CDR2 is YYEEEE. The CDR3, as DNA: TGTGCCAGCAGCTCGCGGGGGGCACAGTACACCGGGGAGCTGTTTTTT. Amino acid sequence: CASSSRGAQYTGELFF.

The chain recombines TRBV7-9 with TRBJ2-3; the D is unclear. Germline V lookup: CDR1 SEHNR, CDR2 FQNEAQ (reference sequence). The CDR3 contains 12 residues. With 4 bases removed from V and 2 bases from J, the gap between germline ends came to 4 bases. The CDR3 loop reads CASSSITDTQYF. The CDR3 coding sequence is TGTGCCAGCAGCTCCATCACAGATACGCAGTATTTT.

This clone was picked up a small number of times. V is TRBV3-1 (or the pseudogene TRBV3-2) and J is TRBJ1-2; D is undetermined. CDR3 length equals 14 residues. With 1 base removed from V and 3 bases from J, the gap between germline ends came to 9 bases. Germline loops: CDR1 LGHDT, CDR2 YNNKEL (reference sequence). CDR3 region: CASSQVSDYYGYTF. CDR3 in DNA: TGTGCCAGCAGCCAAGTTTCAGACTACTATGGCTACACCTTC.

This chain joins TRBV3-1 (or the pseudogene TRBV3-2) and TRBJ2-2, with TRBD1 as a possible D gene (6 bases). The germline gives CDR1 LGHDT, CDR2 YNNKEL (reference sequence). V lost 2 bases, J lost 9 bases, and 13 bases lay in between. The CDR3 length is 14 residues. CDR3 sequence reads: CASSQNKQGRELFF. DNA for the CDR3: TGTGCCAGCAGCCAAAACAAACAGGGCCGGGAGCTGTTTTTT.

This sequence joins TRBV9 and TRBJ2-5; TRBD2 agrees at 9 bases. The germline CDR1 and CDR2 sequences are SGDLS and YYNGEE. This CDR3 comprises 14 residues. V lost 2 bases and J lost 6; bases outside the gene matches: 5. The CDR3 spells CASSVFSGSKTQYF. CDR3 nucleotide sequence: TGTGCCAGCAGCGTCTTTAGCGGGAGTAAGACCCAGTACTTC.

The CDR3 nucleotides are TGTGCCAGTCGAGAGGAGAATACTAACTATGGCTACACCTTC. This codes for CASREENTNYGYTF. This chain uses TRBV19 with TRBJ1-2, with D hard to call. Germline V CDR1 and CDR2: LNHDA, SQIVND (reference sequence). This CDR3 contains 14 residues. The V gene lost 8 bases and the J gene lost 0 bases, with 13 bases spanning the gap.

This clone was observed a few times. V is TRBV4-1 and J is TRBJ1-1; D not certain. Germline V CDR1 and CDR2: MGHRA, YSYEKL. The germline V and J ends were trimmed by 4 bases and 5 bases, with 14 bases remaining between them. This CDR3 spans 14 amino acids. This CDR3 reads CASSRYAGETEAFF. DNA for the CDR3: TGCGCCAGCAGCCGATACGCCGGAGAGACTGAAGCTTTCTTT.

V and J are TRBV23-1 and TRBJ2-2; D not certain. TRBV23-1 is assigned to the ORF class and has an uncertain function. Deletions cut 0 bases from V and 1 base from J, with 9 bases between. The CDR3 length is 16 residues. CDR3 nucleotides: TGCGCCAGCAGTCAATCGGCCCGTATGAACACCGGGGAGCTGTTTTTT. Translating gives CASSQSARMNTGELFF.

The chain joins TRBV9 to TRBJ1-4; D might be TRBD1 (5 bases). There are 15 residues in the CDR3. In germline, CDR1 is SGDLS, CDR2 YYNGEE. Trimming shortened V by 1 base and J by 5 bases, and 12 bases separated the two germline ends. CDR3 amino acids: CASSVRGSSNEKLFF. The CDR3 DNA reads TGTGCCAGCAGCGTAAGGGGCTCATCAAATGAAAAACTGTTTTTT.

This chain connects TRBV7-7 to TRBJ2-5; TRBD2 agrees at 8 bases. Trimming at V came to 2 bases and at J to 7 bases, leaving 6 bases not matched to a gene. This CDR3 contains 14 residues. In germline, CDR1 is SSHAT, CDR2 FNYEAQ (reference sequence). The CDR3 nucleotides read TGTGCCAGCAGCTTAAACCCGGGACTAGGGACCCAGTACTTC. Protein sequence: CASSLNPGLGTQYF.

This sequence joins TRBV7-6 and TRBJ1-6; 8 bases are shared with TRBD1. CDR3 length: 14 residues. V gave up 5 bases and J gave up 9 bases; unmatched junction bases: 6. Germline V gene data show CDR1 as SGHVS and CDR2 as FNYEAQ. The CDR3 DNA sequence: TGTGCCAGCAGCCCTGACAGGGGTTTTTCACCCCTCCACTTT. It is translated as CASSPDRGFSPLHF.

A note on this clone: The same CDR3 arises from other DNA sequences in this sample as well. The V and J genes are TRBV5-1 and TRBJ2-5, with 10 bases aligning to TRBD1. The CDR3 extends over 14 amino acids. The V segment lost 2 bases and the J segment 3 bases; nucleotides outside the gene matches: 1. Looked up from germline, CDR1 is SGHRS and CDR2 is YFSETQ. Here the CDR3 reads CASSFGTGEETQYF. The CDR3 DNA reads as TGCGCCAGCAGCTTCGGGACAGGGGAAGAGACCCAGTACTTC.

This clone has just one count. The CDR3 loop reads CASSVDRGNSPLHF. The CDR3 nucleotides read TGTGCCAGCAGCGTAGACAGGGGGAATTCACCCCTCCACTTT. This chain joins TRBV9 and TRBJ1-6; TRBD1 aligns across 8 bases. J was trimmed by 7 bases and V by 0 bases; bases with no gene match: 0. The germline gives CDR1 SGDLS, CDR2 YYNGEE. The CDR3 runs to 14 residues.

This clone has only one observation. One base away lies a much larger clone, so this may be a sequencing read error. CDR3 sequence: CASGIQLSQPQHF. The CDR3 DNA reads TGTGCCAGTGGTATCCAGTTATCTCAGCCCCAGCATTTT. The rearrangement links TRBV19 to TRBJ1-5; D gene ambiguous. Germline assignment: CDR1 LNHDA and CDR2 SQIVND (reference sequence). There are 13 residues in the CDR3.

This clone was observed a single time. This chain connects TRBV6-5 to TRBJ1-3, with a possible D match to TRBD1 (5 bases). Germline V gene sequence: CDR1 MNHEY, CDR2 SVGAGI. The CDR3 totals 14 residues. V lost 6 bases and J 0 bases, leaving 9 bases between the germline ends. The CDR3 reads CASRDTYSGNTIYF. In nucleotides, the CDR3 is TGTGCCAGCAGGGACACCTACTCTGGAAACACCATATATTTT.

This clone was picked up one time. The chain is built from TRBV4-1 and TRBJ1-5, with 10 nucleotides matching TRBD1. V gave up 5 bases and J gave up 3 bases; unmatched junction bases: 10. The CDR3 length is 17 residues. Germline-derived CDR1 and CDR2 are MGHRA and YSYEKL. This chain's CDR3 is CASSWTGTGVSNQPQHF. The CDR3 region has the DNA TGCGCCAGCAGCTGGACCGGGACAGGGGTCTCCAATCAGCCCCAGCATTTT.

The V and J genes are TRBV28 and TRBJ2-7; D unresolved. V lost 4 bases and J 6 bases, leaving 10 bases between the germline ends. Germline-derived CDR1 and CDR2 are MDHEN and SYDVKM. The CDR3 spans 12 residues. CDR3 region: CASSSRTPEQYF. The CDR3 bases are TGTGCCAGCAGTTCTCGCACACCCGAGCAGTACTTC. The whole variable domain, remainder taken from reference TRBV28 and TRBJ2-7, is DVKVTQSSRYLVKRTGEKVFLECVQDMDHENMFWYRQDPGLGLRLIYFSYDVKMKEKGDIPEGYSVSREKKERFSLILESASTNQTSMYLCASSSRTPEQYFGPGTRLTVT.

This chain uses TRBV11-1 with TRBJ2-7; 9 positions match TRBD1. The CDR3 is made up of 14 amino acids. V dropped 5 bases and J dropped 2; count of bases not matched to a gene: 4. The V gene's germline CDR1 is SGHAT and CDR2 FQDESV (reference sequence). CDR3 DNA sequence: TGTGCCAGCAGCCAGGACAGGGGCGCCTACGAGCAGTACTTC. It translates to CASSQDRGAYEQYF.

This clone showed up just once. V is TRBV18 and J is TRBJ2-7; tentative D call: TRBD1 (6 bases). Germline V gene data show CDR1 as KGHSH and CDR2 as LQKENI. The CDR3 has 17 residues. V dropped 1 base and J dropped 4 bases, with 20 bases sitting between them. DNA of the CDR3: TGTGCCAGCTCACCACAGACAGGAACCCTCGGGGCTTACGAGCAGTACTTC. Translated: CASSPQTGTLGAYEQYF.